A single sample is the source of the 30 T cell receptor beta chains below, sequenced in a study of PD-1 blockade in classical Hodgkin lymphoma. Sequencing was performed with immunoSEQ multiplex PCR; in TCRdb, only in-frame clones are kept and a portion is missing. The data hold tens of thousands of clones, with approximately 88% observed a single time. Every patient had relapsed following autologous stem cell transplantation, and cohorts differed in brentuximab vedotin exposure. The material sequenced was peripheral blood mononuclear cells (PBMCs), taken at baseline. The receptors were sampled from a human donor with classical Hodgkin lymphoma.

This chain connects TRBV28 to TRBJ2-1, with TRBD1 matching 10 bases. The CDR3 runs to 13 residues. Trimming removed 6 bases from V and 8 bases from J; junction bases left unmatched: 4. Looked up from germline, CDR1 is MDHEN and CDR2 is SYDVKM. The CDR3 DNA reads as TGTGCCAGCAGGGGACAGGGGTTGGATGAGCAGTTCTTC. Its protein is CASRGQGLDEQFF.

This chain joins TRBV18 and TRBJ2-2; TRBD2 matches at 7 bases. Trimming at V came to 2 bases and at J to 7 bases, leaving 7 bases not matched to a gene. This CDR3 is built from 15 residues. Germline values: CDR1 KGHSH, CDR2 LQKENI. The CDR3 spells CASSPGRAEFGELFF. The DNA of the CDR3 is TGTGCCAGCTCACCAGGGAGGGCCGAGTTCGGGGAGCTGTTTTTT.

The rearrangement links TRBV6-5 to TRBJ2-1; possible D gene TRBD1, 5 bases. The CDR3 is 14 residues long. With 6 bases removed from V and 10 bases from J, the gap between germline ends came to 19 bases. In germline, CDR1 is MNHEY, CDR2 SVGAGI. In DNA, the CDR3 is TGTGCCAGCAGGCCCATAGAGGTGGGGCGGGAGCAGTTCTTC. It specifies CASRPIEVGREQFF.

The CDR3 DNA sequence: TGTGCCAGCAGTGAAGCGGGGACTCCCTGGCCAGATACGCAGTATTTT. It yields the protein CASSEAGTPWPDTQYF. V is TRBV6-1 and J is TRBJ2-3, with TRBD2 as a possible D gene (6 bases). Trimming pared 0 bases from V and 4 bases from J, leaving 14 bases between. The CDR3 totals 16 residues. In germline, CDR1 is MNHNS, CDR2 SASEGT.

This clone was picked up one time. The chain uses TRBV15 and TRBJ2-1; D remains ambiguous. Trimming shortened V by 5 bases and J by 7 bases, and 12 bases separated the two germline ends. Looked up from germline, CDR1 is LNHNV and CDR2 is YYDKDF (reference sequence). The CDR3 is 13 amino acids. CDR3 sequence: CATSYPPLNEQFF. The CDR3 DNA reads TGTGCCACCAGCTATCCCCCCCTTAATGAGCAGTTCTTC.

The V gene is TRBV5-1, the J gene TRBJ1-2; 7 bases are shared with TRBD1. This CDR3 contains 13 residues. With V trimmed by 4 bases and J by 8 bases, 8 bases remained unmatched. Per the germline V gene, CDR1 is SGHRS and CDR2 is YFSETQ. The CDR3 region has the DNA TGCGCCAGCAGCATCACAGGGGTTGAGGGCTACACCTTC. Encoded protein: CASSITGVEGYTF.

The J gene is TRBJ1-4, the V gene TRBV30; D remains ambiguous. Germline V gene data show CDR1 as GTSNPN and CDR2 as SVGIG (reference sequence). Trimming cost V 0 bases and J 6 bases, with 11 bases left between them. The CDR3 loop spans 14 amino acids. The CDR3 spells CAWSVRGSDEKLFF. Written as DNA, the CDR3 is TGTGCCTGGAGTGTACGTGGTTCTGATGAAAAACTGTTTTTT.

Comment on this clone: The sample carries other DNA sequences with the same CDR3. The chain links TRBV28 to TRBJ1-2; D is ambiguous. Germline V CDR1 and CDR2: MDHEN, SYDVKM. This CDR3 is 14 amino acids long. Between the trimmed V and J ends, which lost 3 bases and 0 bases, there was a span of 8 bases. The CDR3 here is CASSFGRANYGYTF. CDR3 sequence (DNA): TGTGCCAGCAGTTTTGGGCGAGCTAACTATGGCTACACCTTC.

This clone was recorded once. J is TRBJ2-3 and V is TRBV29-1; D ambiguous. V dropped 0 bases and J dropped 7 bases, with 5 bases sitting between them. In germline, CDR1 is SQVTM, CDR2 ANQGSEA. The CDR3 has 11 amino acids. CDR3: CSVEDGNTQYF. CDR3 coding DNA: TGCAGCGTTGAAGACGGCAATACGCAGTATTTT.

The rearrangement uses TRBV6-5 and TRBJ1-1, with TRBD1 matching over 9 bases. V gave up 7 bases and J gave up 1 base; unmatched junction bases: 4. The CDR3 is made up of 14 amino acids. Looked up from germline, CDR1 is MNHEY and CDR2 is SVGAGI. This chain's CDR3 is CASTLDRGNTEAFF. CDR3 bases: TGTGCCAGCACTCTGGACAGGGGGAACACTGAAGCTTTCTTT.

This chain joins TRBV5-5 and TRBJ1-2, with D possibly matching TRBD1 (5 bases). CDR3 length: 14 residues. Germline V gene sequence: CDR1 SGHKS, CDR2 YYEKEE (reference sequence). Trimming took 3 bases from V and 3 from J, leaving 12 bases between them. The CDR3 loop reads CASSSWWDDYGYTF. The CDR3 nucleotides read TGTGCCAGCAGCTCCTGGTGGGACGACTATGGCTACACCTTC.

The chain links TRBV19 to TRBJ1-5; TRBD1 is a possible D gene (5 bases). V was cut by 4 bases and J by 4 bases, with 17 bases left in between. Germline-derived CDR1 and CDR2 are LNHDA and SQIVND (reference sequence). CDR3 size: 16 residues. The CDR3 DNA sequence: TGTGCCAGTAGTACCGAAAGGCGGGCAGGGAATCAGCCCCAGCATTTT. It translates to CASSTERRAGNQPQHF.

This chain connects TRBV4-3 to TRBJ2-7, with 8 bases fitting TRBD2. Trimming cost V 0 bases and J 2 bases; bases outside gene matches: 6. The CDR3 is made up of 16 amino acids. Germline-derived CDR1 and CDR2 are LGHNA and YSLEER. CDR3 nucleotide sequence: TGCGCCAGCAGCCAAGATAGGAGCGGGAGCGCCTACGAGCAGTACTTC. This sequence encodes CASSQDRSGSAYEQYF.

This clone was seen many times. The chain carries TRBV27 and TRBJ2-7; D is possibly TRBD1 (5 bases). Between the trimmed V and J ends, which lost 1 base and 2 bases, there was a span of 12 bases. The CDR3 sequence is 15 residues long. CDR1 is MNHEY, CDR2 SMNVEV, per germline (reference sequence). This CDR3 is CASSLYQLGAYEQYF. CDR3 in DNA: TGTGCCAGCAGTTTATACCAGTTAGGGGCCTACGAGCAGTACTTC.

This chain connects TRBV18 to TRBJ1-1, with D hard to call. The CDR3 extends over 13 amino acids. The germline V gene encodes CDR1 KGHSH and CDR2 LQKENI. The V gene lost 6 bases and the J gene lost 3 bases, with 11 bases spanning the gap. The CDR3 sequence: CASSSILDTEAFF. Here the CDR3 DNA reads TGTGCCAGCTCGTCCATTCTGGACACTGAAGCTTTCTTT.

The J gene is TRBJ1-2, the V gene TRBV6-1; D is uncertain. CDR1 is MNHNS, CDR2 SASEGT, per germline. The CDR3 has 17 residues. Trimming stripped 4 bases from V and 4 bases from J, with 22 bases between. The chain's CDR3 is CASSAGIGSGSPYGYTF. CDR3 nucleotide sequence: TGTGCCAGCAGTGCTGGGATCGGTTCGGGTTCCCCCTATGGCTACACCTTC.

The gene calls are TRBV6-4 and TRBJ1-5; D unclear. From germline, CDR1 is MRHNA and CDR2 SNTAGT. This CDR3 has 14 residues. Deletions cut 6 bases from V and 7 bases from J, with 16 bases between. This CDR3 reads CASSRGRSRQPQHF. The DNA for the CDR3 is TGTGCCAGCAGCAGAGGACGGAGTAGGCAGCCCCAGCATTTT.

This clone appeared once. The rearrangement uses TRBV6-6 and TRBJ2-7; TRBD2 aligns across 9 bases. This CDR3 contains 16 residues. CDR1 and CDR2 from the germline V gene are MNHNY and SVGAGI (reference sequence). J gave up 6 bases and V 4 bases, and 13 bases lay outside the gene matches. This chain's CDR3 is CASSSPGLAGALEQYF. The CDR3 DNA reads TGTGCCAGCAGTTCCCCGGGTTTAGCGGGAGCGCTCGAGCAGTACTTC.

V gene TRBV4-3 combines with J gene TRBJ2-4; perhaps D is TRBD1 or TRBD2 (5 bases each). Germline V gene lookup returns CDR1 LGHNA and CDR2 YSLEER. The CDR3 is made up of 15 amino acids. V was cut by 0 bases and J by 2 bases, with 8 bases left in between. This chain's CDR3 is CASSQDGGTKNIQYF. CDR3 bases: TGCGCCAGCAGCCAAGATGGGGGAACCAAAAACATTCAGTACTTC.

The CDR3 loop reads CASSPGQATHLANLYEQYF. The CDR3 nucleotides are TGTGCCAGCAGCCCCGGACAGGCCACCCACCTAGCGAACCTCTACGAGCAGTACTTC. V gene TRBV7-2 combines with J gene TRBJ2-7, with a weak D call TRBD1 (7 bases). The germline V gene has CDR1 SGHTA and CDR2 FQGNSA. This CDR3 is built from 19 residues. Trimming cost V 5 bases and J 3 bases, with 29 bases left between them.

V usage is TRBV6-1 and J usage is TRBJ1-5; the match to TRBD1 covers 7 bases. CDR1 and CDR2 from the germline V gene are MNHNS and SASEGT. V trimming: 7 bases; J trimming: 3 bases; junction bases outside the gene matches: 3. CDR3 length equals 13 residues. This chain's CDR3 is CASNQGVNQPQHF. The CDR3 coding sequence is TGTGCCAGCAACCAGGGGGTCAATCAGCCCCAGCATTTT.

V gene TRBV6-5 combines with J gene TRBJ1-1; D unclear. CDR3 size: 15 residues. Trimming stripped 5 bases from V and 0 bases from J, with 13 bases between. Germline-derived CDR1 and CDR2 are MNHEY and SVGAGI. The chain's CDR3 is CASSLTLEVNTEAFF. As DNA, the CDR3 is TGTGCCAGCAGTCTTACCCTTGAGGTGAACACTGAAGCTTTCTTT.

Notes on this clone: Other DNA sequences within the sample encode an identical CDR3. The rearrangement uses TRBV18 and TRBJ2-5; 11 bases line up with TRBD2. Germline assignment: CDR1 KGHSH and CDR2 LQKENI. The CDR3 extends over 16 amino acids. The J segment lost 2 bases and the V segment lost 3 bases, leaving 5 bases of the junction unmatched. In nucleotides, the CDR3 is TGTGCCAGCTCACCGCCGGGACTAGCGGTACAAGAGACCCAGTACTTC. Its protein product is CASSPPGLAVQETQYF.

This clone was detected once. The chain couples TRBV4-2 to TRBJ1-2; TRBD1 is a possible D gene (5 bases). The germline gives CDR1 LGHNA, CDR2 YNFKEQ. Trimming shortened V by 1 base and J by 4 bases, and 22 bases separated the two germline ends. This CDR3 spans 18 amino acids. CDR3: CASSQVLGRKGTGYGYTF. DNA of the CDR3: TGTGCCAGCAGCCAAGTCTTGGGGCGGAAAGGAACAGGCTATGGCTACACCTTC.

The V call is TRBV6-5, the J call TRBJ2-7; D remains unclear. V gave up 3 bases and J gave up 2 bases, with 11 bases separating them. Germline-derived CDR1 and CDR2 are MNHEY and SVGAGI. The CDR3 length is 14 residues. The CDR3 region is CASSYGQVPYEQYF. CDR3 in DNA: TGTGCCAGCAGTTATGGGCAGGTTCCCTACGAGCAGTACTTC.

The J gene is TRBJ2-1, the V gene TRBV11-2; D gene ambiguous. This CDR3 has 15 amino acids. V shed 8 bases and J shed 0 bases, with 14 bases lying between them. Germline V gives CDR1 SGHAT, CDR2 FQNNGV. The CDR3 region has the DNA TGTGCCAGCTCTCTTGGCAGGAGCTCCTACAATGAGCAGTTCTTC. As protein: CASSLGRSSYNEQFF.

The J gene is TRBJ2-7, the V gene TRBV2; D is perhaps TRBD1 (6 bases). V was clipped by 6 bases and J by 4 bases, with 19 bases between them. The CDR3 runs 15 residues. CDR1 and CDR2 from the germline V gene are SNHLY and FYNNEI. This CDR3 is CASRHREIPIYEQYF. The DNA of the CDR3 is TGTGCCAGCAGACACAGGGAGATTCCGATTTACGAGCAGTACTTC.

The chain combines TRBV6-6 with TRBJ1-1; 7 nucleotides line up with TRBD1. The CDR3 extends over 14 amino acids. The ends lost 6 bases at V and 1 base at J; junction bases unmatched: 5. Germline V gene lookup returns CDR1 MNHNY and CDR2 SVGAGI (reference sequence). The CDR3 region is CASSPGTANTEAFF. In DNA, the CDR3 is TGTGCCAGCAGCCCCGGGACAGCGAACACTGAAGCTTTCTTT.

The rearrangement uses TRBV19 and TRBJ1-1; 9 bases align to TRBD1. CDR3 size: 13 residues. V lost 9 bases and J lost 2; bases outside the gene matches: 4. Germline V CDR1 and CDR2: LNHDA, SQIVND (reference sequence). The CDR3 DNA is TGTGCCAGCCGGACAGGGGTTAACACTGAAGCTTTCTTT. Its translation: CASRTGVNTEAFF.

The V call is TRBV11-2, the J call TRBJ2-5; 7 bases line up with TRBD2. The junction had 9 bases not matched to a gene; V was cut back by 0 bases and J by 5 bases. The germline gives CDR1 SGHAT, CDR2 FQNNGV. This CDR3 spans 16 amino acids. The CDR3 sequence is CASSLERGRAPETQYF. The CDR3 region has the DNA TGTGCCAGCAGCTTAGAGCGGGGGAGGGCCCCCGAGACCCAGTACTTC.